The source of this T cell receptor (beta chain) is a study of OX40 agonist ivuxolimab in advanced cancers. For the wider study: Ivuxolimab was an agonistic, fully human IgG2 monoclonal antibody directed against OX40 (CD134), a costimulatory receptor. In the dose-escalation cohort, approximately 82% of patients were male, and the mean age was approximately 60 years, with a range of roughly 23 to 85. Prior anti-PD-1, anti-PD-L1 or anti-CTLA-4 therapy was permitted, and checkpoint inhibitors had been received by 40% to 50% of dose-escalation patients. Intravenous ivuxolimab was administered to patients every 2 weeks at six dose levels: 0.01, 0.1, 0.3, 1.5, 3 and 10 mg/kg. Of the roughly 51 dose-escalation patients, hepatocellular carcinoma was present in approximately 20, melanoma in roughly 15, renal cell carcinoma in 9 and head and neck cancer in 9. The purpose of peripheral TCRbeta sequencing was to test whether ivuxolimab changed TCR sequence diversity and led to clonal T-cell expansion. Partial responses occurred in three dose-escalation patients, of whom one had hepatocellular carcinoma and two had cutaneous melanoma. The monotherapy dose-escalation portion (N of about 50 patients) of the phase I ivuxolimab trial is reported in the paper.

The trial excluded patients who had a history of autoimmune disease or were on systemic immunosuppression. Peripheral blood for TCR sequencing was collected from all dose cohorts at baseline, on cycle 4 day 1, and on cycle 7 day 1. Samples were obtained from an open-label, multicenter, first-in-human phase I dose-escalation trial of ivuxolimab. Adults with locally advanced or metastatic head and neck squamous cell, hepatocellular, melanoma or renal cell carcinoma were enrolled in the trial. CD4+ and CD8+ T cells were sorted separately from peripheral blood before TCR sequencing. V and J lose 0 bases and 2 bases, and a span of 7 bases separates them. CDR1 and CDR2 (SGHTA, FQGNSA) derive from the germline V gene. CDR3 length: 14 amino acids, cysteine to phenylalanine. This entry keeps only the CDR3 DNA: 42 bases, framed from base 1. Results the study describes overall, beyond this receptor: At doses from 0.1 to 3.0 mg/kg, clonal expansion was seen in both CD4+ and CD8+ blood T cells between baseline and week 6. The antigen specificity of the peripheral T cells that underwent clonal expansion was not determined. After ivuxolimab, CD8+ T cells had more expanded clones than CD4+ T cells on average. Low levels of normalized T-cell clonal expansion were also seen in some patients who did not respond. In the 0.1-3.0 mg/kg groups, partial responders were among the patients with the lowest normalized peripheral clonal expansion, particularly in CD8+ T cells.

Comment on this clone: Its antigen specificity is not known. Base quality data are lacking; no much larger clone is found one base away.

To sequence the TCRbeta CDR3 region, genomic DNA was isolated from the sorted cells. TCRbeta CDR3 regions were sequenced using the immunoSEQ Assay. TCRdb obtained this table from immuneACCESS and retained in-frame rearrangements with V and J assigned. These tables miss some clones; where compared with another copy, unresolved V genes account for less than half of the shortfall, and the remainder is unexplained. The sample profile shows about 80,000 clones; about nine tenths of them were found once. The top ten constitute about 5.9% of the sample. The sequence is built from TRBV7-2 and TRBJ1-2; the D segment cannot be called with confidence. The clonotype originates from an adult with an advanced solid tumor such as melanoma, head and neck, liver or kidney cancer. The sample in question was CD4+ or CD8+ T cells sorted from blood, obtained in a trial of the OX40 agonist ivuxolimab. CDR3 protein: CASSLAAANYGYTF. Here is the DNA: TGTGCCAGCAGCTTAGCAGCGGCAAACTATGGCTACACCTTC.